This TCR beta chain was captured in a study of post-analysis software for immune sequencing data. For the study at large: Progressive-relapsing, secondary progressive and relapsing-remitting multiple sclerosis were among the disease courses included. Whole-study results and caveats: Included in a set of five TRBV segments more frequent in patients than controls were TRBV5-6, TRBV5-1 and TRBV20-1. Controls had significantly higher normalized Chao1 diversity than multiple sclerosis patients.

The CDR3 totals 14 residues. Germline assignment: CDR1 MNHNY and CDR2 SVGAGI (reference sequence). The ends lost 8 bases at V and 10 bases at J; junction bases unmatched: 14. On this clonotype itself: Antigen: not known.

Prepared TCR beta cDNA libraries contained unique molecular identifiers. TCRdb reanalysed the PCR reads using MiXCR and keeps one entry per CDR3 protein. The profile shows about 770,000 distinct CDR3 sequences, more than 45% of them singletons. This TCR was recovered from a girl aged 5-17 years with multiple sclerosis. The rearrangement joins TRBV6-6 to TRBJ2-1, with TRBD2 matching 7 bases. Sample: blood. The CDR3 loop reads CASQRGLEPKEQFF. For the CDR3, the DNA is TGTGCCAGCCAGCGGGGCCTAGAACCTAAGGAGCAGTTCTTC.